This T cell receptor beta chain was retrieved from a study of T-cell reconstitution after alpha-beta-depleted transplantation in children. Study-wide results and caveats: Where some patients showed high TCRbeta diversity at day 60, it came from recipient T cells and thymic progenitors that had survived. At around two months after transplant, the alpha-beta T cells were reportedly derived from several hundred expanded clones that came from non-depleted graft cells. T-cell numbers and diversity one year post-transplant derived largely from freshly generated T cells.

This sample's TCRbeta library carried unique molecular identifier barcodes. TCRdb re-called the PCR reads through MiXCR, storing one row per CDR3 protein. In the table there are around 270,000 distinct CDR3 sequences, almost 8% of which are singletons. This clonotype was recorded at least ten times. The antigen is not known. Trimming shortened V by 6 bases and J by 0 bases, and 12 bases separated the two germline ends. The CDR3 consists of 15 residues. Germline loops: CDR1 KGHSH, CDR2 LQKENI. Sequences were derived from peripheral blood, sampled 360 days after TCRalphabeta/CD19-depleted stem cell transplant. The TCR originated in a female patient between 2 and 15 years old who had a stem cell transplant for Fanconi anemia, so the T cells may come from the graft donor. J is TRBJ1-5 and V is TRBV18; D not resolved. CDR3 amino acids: CASSAGRNSNQPQHF. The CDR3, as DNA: TGTGCCAGCTCGGCCGGACGGAATAGCAATCAGCCCCAGCATTTT.